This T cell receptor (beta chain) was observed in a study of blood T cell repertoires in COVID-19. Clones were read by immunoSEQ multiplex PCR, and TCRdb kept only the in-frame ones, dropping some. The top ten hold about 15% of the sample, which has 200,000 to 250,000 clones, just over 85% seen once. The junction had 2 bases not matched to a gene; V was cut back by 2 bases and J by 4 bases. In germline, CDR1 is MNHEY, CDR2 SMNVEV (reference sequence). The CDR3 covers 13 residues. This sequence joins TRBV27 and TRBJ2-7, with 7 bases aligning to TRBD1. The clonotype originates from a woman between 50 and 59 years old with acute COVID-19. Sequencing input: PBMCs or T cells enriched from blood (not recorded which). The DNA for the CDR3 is TGTGCCAGCAGTTTAGACAGGGAGTACGAGCAGTACTTC. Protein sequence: CASSLDREYEQYF.